This T cell receptor beta chain is from a study of blood T cell repertoires in COVID-19. Study in general: Sites across the United States, Italy and Spain contributed samples from acute and convalescent COVID-19. PBMCs, B-cell-depleted T cells, or T cells were the source of the cDNA or gDNA that made up the material.

The germline V and J ends were trimmed by 4 bases and 4 bases, with 13 bases remaining between them. From germline, CDR1 is SEHNR and CDR2 FQNEAQ (reference sequence). The CDR3 is 14 amino acids. The study recruited people aged about 18 to 90 years across approximately 24 US areas. Assignment of participants to cohorts was predicated upon participant-reported clinical history. Clones were read by immunoSEQ multiplex PCR, and TCRdb kept only the in-frame ones, dropping some. The table lists fewer than 250,000 clones, approximately 86% of them singletons, with just over 2.5% in the top ten. The chain carries TRBV7-9 and TRBJ1-1; D is unresolved. This clonotype originated in a woman in her twenties or thirties with acute COVID-19. Sequencing used PBMCs or T cells enriched from blood (not recorded which). CDR3 nucleotide sequence: TGTGCCAGCAGCTATGGGAGGATTGGCACTGAAGCTTTCTTT. Its protein is CASSYGRIGTEAFF.